The TCR beta chain described here comes from a study of OX40 agonist ivuxolimab in advanced cancers. Study background: Three patients responded partially, comprising one with hepatocellular carcinoma and two with cutaneous melanoma.

Overall study results and limits: Some patients who did not respond also had low normalized T-cell clonal expansion.

Baseline was the first blood sampling point, followed by cycle 4 day 1 and cycle 7 day 1. This clone was counted once. Its matching antigen is unknown. Repertoires were generated with immunoSEQ multiplex PCR, while TCRdb's copy carries only in-frame clones and drops some. The sample lists more than 75,000 clones; around 90% were seen once. This clonotype was sampled from an adult with an advanced solid tumor such as melanoma, head and neck, liver or kidney cancer. Sample: CD4+ or CD8+ T cells sorted from blood, taken in a trial of the OX40 agonist ivuxolimab.

The CDR3 bases are TGTGCCAGTAGTACCCTGGCGGCCCGGGAGCTGTTTTTT. It is translated as CASSTLAARELFF. The rearrangement joins TRBV19 to TRBJ2-2; no reliable D call. Germline lookup yields CDR1 LNHDA and CDR2 SQIVND (reference sequence). The V end lost 4 bases, the J end lost 9 bases, and 12 bases lay between the germline ends. The CDR3 spans 13 residues.